These 7 T cell receptor beta chains came from one sample sequenced in a study of metastatic and nonmetastatic thyroid tumors. Among the patients, none had received any treatment before thyroid surgery. TCRdb re-called the PCR reads via MiXCR. The sample lists 9,900 or so clones, under 35% seen once, with about 4.8% in the top ten. The sequencing sample was made of tumor tissue. All receptors derive from a female donor with papillary thyroid cancer or a benign thyroid nodule (not recorded which). Some clones in this sample may be carry-over from other donors' samples.

This clone has only a few counts. The chain has TRBV28 and TRBJ2-7, with 8 nucleotides matching TRBD2. The germline V gene has CDR1 MDHEN and CDR2 SYDVKM. J lost 6 bases, V lost 6 bases, and 7 bases had no gene match. CDR3 length: 13 amino acids. The CDR3 sequence: CASRTGGPREQYF. For the CDR3, the DNA is TGTGCCAGCAGAACGGGAGGGCCGCGCGAGCAGTACTTC.

By sample share, this clone is medium-sized. J is TRBJ2-1 and V is TRBV19, with D perhaps TRBD1 or TRBD2 (5 bases each). V shed 1 base and J shed 6 bases, with 16 bases lying between them. Looked up from germline, CDR1 is LNHDA and CDR2 is SQIVND (reference sequence). This CDR3 contains 16 residues. CDR3 bases: TGTGCCAGTAGTATAGGATGGGACGCGACCCTCAATGAGCAGTTCTTC. Translating it yields CASSIGWDATLNEQFF.

The table lists this clone with many counts. The chain employs TRBV7-3 and TRBJ2-1; 11 nucleotides line up with TRBD2. The length of the CDR3 is 15 residues. V shed 4 bases and J 4 bases; nucleotides not matched to a gene: 3. Germline CDR1 reads SGHTA; CDR2 reads FQGTGA. CDR3 DNA: TGTGCCAGCAGCTCGGTAGCGGGAGGGTACAATGAGCAGTTCTTC. This codes for CASSSVAGGYNEQFF.

Here the CDR3 reads CASSPSTVISYEQYF. CDR3 in DNA: TGCGCCAGCAGCCCTAGTACGGTCATCTCCTACGAGCAGTACTTC. The chain has TRBV5-1 and TRBJ2-7; D ambiguous. Per the germline V gene, CDR1 is SGHRS and CDR2 is YFSETQ. The CDR3 covers 15 residues. Trimming left V 4 bases short and J 0 bases short, with 14 bases between.

This sequence joins TRBV28 and TRBJ1-6; D not resolved. Germline values: CDR1 MDHEN, CDR2 SYDVKM. Trimming left V 4 bases short and J 9 bases short, with 22 bases between. The CDR3 totals 17 residues. In DNA, the CDR3 is TGTGCCAGCAGTTCCTTCTGGAACCTCCTAGGGCGTTCACCCCTCCACTTT. Translating gives CASSSFWNLLGRSPLHF.

The rearrangement uses TRBV2 and TRBJ2-3; possible D gene TRBD2, 6 bases. Trimming removed 8 bases at V and 2 bases at J, with 26 bases between. The CDR3 is 18 amino acids. CDR1 is SNHLY, CDR2 FYNNEI, per germline. The CDR3 loop is CASGRRGLTLLSTDTQYF. The CDR3, as DNA: TGTGCCAGCGGGAGGCGGGGACTCACCCTACTTTCCACAGATACGCAGTATTTT.

The gene calls are TRBV15 and TRBJ2-2; D gene unclear. Trimming left V 5 bases short and J 6 bases short, with 10 bases between. This CDR3 contains 13 residues. From germline, CDR1 is LNHNV and CDR2 YYDKDF (reference sequence). The chain's CDR3 is CATSGTPAGELFF. The CDR3 DNA reads as TGTGCCACCAGCGGCACGCCGGCCGGGGAGCTGTTTTTT.